These 16 T cell receptor beta chains were all obtained from the same sample, sequenced in a study of OX40 agonist ivuxolimab in advanced cancers. Assay: immunoSEQ multiplex PCR; the TCRdb copy retains only in-frame clones and omits some. Counted here are 25,000 to 35,000 clones, about 74% occurring once; the ten biggest clones make up 9.5% to 15%. The specimen comprised CD4+ or CD8+ T cells sorted from blood, sampled in a trial of the OX40 agonist ivuxolimab. The receptors come from an adult with an advanced solid tumor such as melanoma, head and neck, liver or kidney cancer.

V and J are TRBV5-8 and TRBJ1-1; TRBD1 matches 7 bases. The junction had 2 bases not matched to a gene; V was cut back by 2 bases and J by 1 base. Germline V gene lookup returns CDR1 SGHTS and CDR2 YDEGEE. CDR3 length: 14 residues. The CDR3 loop reads CASSLNRGNTEAFF. The CDR3 nucleotides read TGTGCCAGCAGCTTAAACAGGGGGAACACTGAAGCTTTCTTT.

The chain recombines TRBV15 with TRBJ2-3; D is perhaps TRBD2 (5 bases). The ends were cut back, 5 bases at V and 2 bases at J, with 17 bases in the middle. This CDR3 region has 16 residues. Germline V CDR1 and CDR2: LNHNV, YYDKDF (reference sequence). The CDR3 loop reads CATSSPQRLNTDTQYF. The CDR3 DNA reads as TGTGCCACCAGCTCCCCCCAGCGGCTTAACACAGATACGCAGTATTTT.

Only a few counts were recorded for this clone. The rearrangement uses TRBV7-2 and TRBJ1-5; D gene ambiguous. V gave up 2 bases and J gave up 4 bases, with 6 bases separating them. The CDR3 spans 13 residues. CDR1 SGHTA and CDR2 FQGNSA come from the germline V gene. Written as DNA, the CDR3 is TGTGCCAGCAGCTTATCGAGGAATCAGCCCCAGCATTTT. This gives the protein CASSLSRNQPQHF. The full variable domain, rest sourced from reference TRBV7-2 and TRBJ1-5, is GAGVSQSPSNKVTEKGKDVELRCDPISGHTALYWYRQSLGQGLEFLIYFQGNSAPDKSGLPSDRFSAERTGGSVSTLTIQRTQQEDSAVYLCASSLSRNQPQHFGDGTRLSIL.

This chain joins TRBV30 and TRBJ2-5, with D possibly TRBD2 on 7 matching bases. CDR3 length: 13 amino acids. Germline-derived CDR1 and CDR2 are GTSNPN and SVGIG (reference sequence). The V gene lost 4 bases and the J gene lost 5 bases, with 14 bases spanning the gap. This CDR3 is CAWTKGGTETQYF. CDR3 nucleotides: TGTGCCTGGACGAAGGGGGGGACGGAGACCCAGTACTTC. Drawing the rest from reference TRBV30 and TRBJ2-5, the complete variable domain is SQTIHQWPATLVQPVGSPLSLECTVEGTSNPNLYWYRQAAGRGLQLLFYSVGIGQISSEVPQNLSASRPQDRQFILSSKKLLLSDSGFYLCAWTKGGTETQYFGPGTRLLVL.

This sequence joins TRBV5-1 and TRBJ1-1; TRBD1 matches at 7 bases. CDR1 is SGHRS and CDR2 is YFSETQ in the germline V gene. The CDR3 has 14 amino acids. The ends lost 5 bases at V and 8 bases at J; junction bases unmatched: 12. As DNA, the CDR3 is TGCGCCAGCAGTATGTCCCGGGACAGCTCCGAAGCTTTCTTT. Its protein product is CASSMSRDSSEAFF.

The chain joins TRBV5-1 to TRBJ1-6; 9 nucleotides agree with TRBD1. J was trimmed by 7 bases and V by 3 bases; bases with no gene match: 5. The CDR3 has 15 residues. In germline, CDR1 is SGHRS, CDR2 YFSETQ. The CDR3 spells CASSYPDRGNSPLHF. The DNA of the CDR3 is TGCGCCAGCAGCTACCCGGACAGGGGCAATTCACCCCTCCACTTT.

The V and J genes are TRBV19 and TRBJ2-1; 8 bases match TRBD2. Trimming removed 3 bases from V and 10 bases from J; junction bases left unmatched: 11. The CDR3 length is 15 residues. CDR1 and CDR2 (germline): LNHDA, SQIVND (reference sequence). The CDR3 nucleotides are TGTGCCAGTAGTATCCAACGGGGGGGACCGATAGAGCAGTTCTTC. Its protein product is CASSIQRGGPIEQFF.

The V call is TRBV11-1, the J call TRBJ1-1; TRBD1 matches at 8 bases. The germline V gene has CDR1 SGHAT and CDR2 FQDESV (reference sequence). V was clipped by 5 bases and J by 3 bases; unmatched bases: 14. The CDR3 consists of 17 residues. This CDR3 is CASSDPDRGKEYTEAFF. CDR3 DNA sequence: TGTGCCAGCAGCGACCCCGACAGGGGTAAAGAATACACTGAAGCTTTCTTT.

V usage is TRBV13 and J usage is TRBJ2-1; TRBD2 is a possible D gene (5 bases). This CDR3 region has 13 residues. Trimming shortened V by 7 bases and J by 2 bases, and 9 bases separated the two germline ends. CDR1 PRHDT and CDR2 FYEKMQ come from the germline V gene (reference sequence). DNA of the CDR3: TGTGCCAGCATCGAGCGGCCCTACAATGAGCAGTTCTTC. Its translation is CASIERPYNEQFF.

This clone ranks as medium-sized. The chain joins TRBV30 to TRBJ2-7, with a possible D match to TRBD2 (7 bases). Trimming pared 2 bases from V and 1 base from J, leaving 18 bases between. Germline V gene sequence: CDR1 GTSNPN, CDR2 SVGIG (reference sequence). The length of the CDR3 is 16 residues. The chain's CDR3 is CAWSKGGTRRSYEQYF. For the CDR3, the DNA is TGTGCCTGGAGTAAGGGAGGGACAAGGAGGTCCTACGAGCAGTACTTC.

This clone was counted only a few times. The chain is built from TRBV19 and TRBJ1-1; 8 bases align to TRBD1. J gave up 5 bases and V 5 bases, and 7 bases lay outside the gene matches. The germline CDR1 and CDR2 sequences are LNHDA and SQIVND (reference sequence). The CDR3 loop spans 14 amino acids. The CDR3 sequence: CASSLRQGLTEAFF. Here the CDR3 DNA reads TGTGCCAGTAGTCTCCGACAGGGGTTGACTGAAGCTTTCTTT.

The chain has TRBV10-2 and TRBJ2-3; a weak D match, TRBD1 (6 bases). Germline V gene data show CDR1 as WSHSY and CDR2 as SAAADI. This CDR3 contains 14 residues. V lost 8 bases, J lost 2 bases, and 14 bases lay in between. The CDR3 bases are TGCGCCAGCGGGAAGAGGACAGTCACAGATACGCAGTATTTT. Translated, it gives CASGKRTVTDTQYF.

This clone was detected only once. V usage is TRBV5-6 and J usage is TRBJ1-5, with a possible D match to TRBD1 (6 bases). This CDR3 is built from 17 residues. CDR1 and CDR2 from the germline V gene are SGHDT and YYEEEE. V was clipped by 0 bases and J by 2 bases, with 15 bases between them. CDR3 sequence reads: CASSLATGTYGNQPQHF. CDR3 bases: TGTGCCAGCAGCTTGGCCACAGGGACCTATGGCAATCAGCCCCAGCATTTT.

This chain links TRBV7-7 with TRBJ2-5; D might be TRBD1 (5 bases). V gave up 3 bases and J gave up 4 bases, with 12 bases separating them. The CDR3 extends over 14 amino acids. Per germline, CDR1 SSHAT and CDR2 FNYEAQ (reference sequence). The CDR3 spells CASSFGHVRETQYF. The CDR3 DNA reads TGTGCCAGCAGCTTCGGACATGTACGAGAGACCCAGTACTTC. Combining the CDR3 with reference TRBV7-7 and TRBJ2-5 gives the whole variable domain GAGVSQSPRYKVTKRGQDVTLRCDPISSHATLYWYQQALGQGPEFLTYFNYEAQPDKSGLPSDRFSAERPEGSISTLTIQRTEQRDSAMYRCASSFGHVRETQYFGPGTRLLVL.

This clone has just a few counts. V usage is TRBV7-9 and J usage is TRBJ2-2, with D perhaps TRBD2 (5 bases). From germline, CDR1 is SEHNR and CDR2 FQNEAQ (reference sequence). The CDR3 runs to 15 residues. Between the trimmed V and J ends, which lost 5 bases and 1 base, there was a span of 11 bases. CDR3 sequence: CASSPEGRNTGELFF. DNA for the CDR3: TGTGCCAGCAGCCCAGAGGGCAGGAACACCGGGGAGCTGTTTTTT.

The rearrangement joins TRBV9 to TRBJ2-2, with D maybe TRBD2 (6 bases). The CDR3 has 16 residues. The ends were cut back, 3 bases at V and 4 bases at J, with 16 bases in the middle. Germline CDR1 is SGDLS and CDR2 is YYNGEE. The CDR3 loop is CASSERLGFGTGELFF. Written as DNA, the CDR3 is TGTGCCAGCAGCGAAAGACTAGGATTTGGCACCGGGGAGCTGTTTTTT.